A single sample gave rise to the 6 T cell receptor beta chains below, sequenced in a study of human T cells and chemical hapten exposure. TCRdb independently ran MiXCR on the RACE reads; one entry per CDR3 protein. The sample lists 100,000 to 150,000 distinct CDR3 sequences, 8.5% to 9.5% occurring once. Specified time point: healthy volunteer bleed at 2 weeks. Unfractionated whole blood served as the source for total RNA extraction. The material sequenced was whole blood. Source of these receptors: a male donor in good health. Some clones in this sample may be carry-over from other donors' samples.

The chain has TRBV27 and TRBJ1-2; D is ambiguous. The V and J ends lost 6 bases and 2 bases respectively, with 16 bases between them. Germline lookup yields CDR1 MNHEY and CDR2 SMNVEV (reference sequence). The length of the CDR3 is 15 residues. The CDR3 DNA follows: TGTGCCAGCAGCCCACTGGCCGGGCCCAACTATGGCTACACCTTC. It yields the protein CASSPLAGPNYGYTF.

Many counts were recorded for this clonotype. The V and J genes are TRBV18 and TRBJ1-6; D uncertain. Between the trimmed V and J ends, which lost 2 bases and 7 bases, there was a span of 18 bases. The V gene's germline CDR1 is KGHSH and CDR2 LQKENI. The CDR3 spans 17 residues. The CDR3 here is CASSPTEAFEKNSPLHF. CDR3 DNA: TGTGCCAGCTCACCAACGGAAGCTTTTGAGAAGAATTCACCCCTCCACTTT.

Ten or more counts support this clonotype. This chain joins TRBV5-8 and TRBJ2-1; the match to TRBD1 covers 9 bases. Trimming at V came to 3 bases and at J to 10 bases, leaving 5 bases not matched to a gene. Germline V gene lookup returns CDR1 SGHTS and CDR2 YDEGEE. CDR3 length equals 13 residues. The CDR3 DNA sequence: TGTGCCAGCAGCTGGGGGACAGGGCGCGAGCAGTTCTTC. Translated, it gives CASSWGTGREQFF.

This clonotype was seen a handful of times. The V call is TRBV4-1, the J call TRBJ2-5; 7 positions agree with TRBD2. The CDR3 is 15 amino acids. Trimming cost V 2 bases and J 7 bases; bases outside gene matches: 10. Germline CDR1 and CDR2: MGHRA and YSYEKL. This CDR3 reads CASSQPLASKGTQYF. As DNA, the CDR3 is TGCGCCAGCAGCCAACCACTAGCGAGCAAGGGGACCCAGTACTTC.

V and J are TRBV2 and TRBJ2-5; D remains unclear. V was shortened by 2 bases and J by 4 bases, with 5 bases between the two germline ends. Germline assignment: CDR1 SNHLY and CDR2 FYNNEI. This CDR3 is built from 12 residues. The CDR3, as DNA: TGTGCCAGCAGTGAAAGATTAGAGACCCAGTACTTC. Translating gives CASSERLETQYF. Full variable domain (outside the CDR3, taken from reference TRBV2 and TRBJ2-5): EPEVTQTPSHQVTQMGQEVILRCVPISNHLYFYWYRQILGQKVEFLVSFYNNEISEKSEIFDDQFSVERPDGSNFTLKIRSTKLEDSAMYFCASSERLETQYFGPGTRLLVL.

This clonotype occurred many times. The rearrangement links TRBV10-3 to TRBJ2-7; unclear D gene. This CDR3 is built from 11 residues. Germline values: CDR1 ENHRY, CDR2 SYGVKD. V shed 2 bases and J shed 6 bases, with 5 bases lying between them. This CDR3 is CAISELGEQYF. CDR3 nucleotide sequence: TGTGCCATCAGTGAGCTAGGCGAGCAGTACTTC.